A selection of T cell receptor beta chains follows, all from one sample in a study of cytomegalovirus exposure and HLA in healthy donors. The protocol was immunoSEQ multiplex PCR, while the TCRdb copy is restricted to in-frame clones and leaves out a portion. The table shows some 110,000 clones, with roughly 70% occurring only once. Material for sequencing was PBMCs. Source of these receptors: a male donor in good health and CMV-seropositive. CDR3s include the opening cysteine and the closing phenylalanine or tryptophan. The D gene is left open where the match is weak. Only part of the rows carry a size: once, few, many, or a class if the clone is expanded.

TRBV6-4,TRBJ2-2,few,-,TGTGCCAGCAGTGACTCTGAGTACGCCGGGGAGCTGTTTTTT,CASSDSEYAGELFF
TRBV30,TRBJ2-5,-,-,TGTGCCTGGAGTGTTTTACTAGGAGAGACCCAGTACTTC,CAWSVLLGETQYF
TRBV5-1,TRBJ1-1,-,-,TGCGCCAGCACCTCCCAGGGGCGGGAGACTGAAGCTTTCTTT,CASTSQGRETEAFF
TRBV7-2,TRBJ2-1,-,TRBD2,TGTGCCAGCAGCTTAGGGACTAGCGGGGGGTCCTACAATGAGCAGTTCTTC,CASSLGTSGGSYNEQFF
TRBV2,TRBJ1-6,-,-,TGTGCCAGCAGTGAGAACAAGAATTCACCCCTCCACTTT,CASSENKNSPLHF
TRBV5-4,TRBJ1-1,-,TRBD1,TGTGCCAGCAGCTTGGCAGGGGGTCACACTGAAGCTTTCTTT,CASSLAGGHTEAFF
TRBV7-9,TRBJ2-3,-,-,TGTGCCAGCAGCTTACACGGACAGCAGTATTTT,CASSLHGQQYF
TRBV6-5,TRBJ2-6,-,TRBD1,TGTGCCAGCAGCCTCGACAGGGTCAACGTCCTGACTTTC,CASSLDRVNVLTF
TRBV7-9,TRBJ2-1,-,-,TGTTCCAGCAGCTTTTCCTTGGGCGAAACCTACAATGAGCAGTTCTTC,CSSSFSLGETYNEQFF
TRBV9,TRBJ1-2,-,TRBD1,TGTGCCAGCAGCGTAGGGGCAGGGGGCTTTAACTATGGCTACACCTTC,CASSVGAGGFNYGYTF
TRBV21-1,TRBJ1-6,-,-,TGTGCCAGCAGCGCTCGAGGGTGGAATTCACCCCTCCACTTT,CASSARGWNSPLHF
TRBV6-6,TRBJ2-3,once,-,TGTGCCAGCAGTTACGGACCGGGAAAGGGAGATACGCAGTATTTT,CASSYGPGKGDTQYF
TRBV27,TRBJ1-5,-,-,TGTGCCAGCAGGGCTTTGGGAGCCAATCAGCCCCAGCATTTT,CASRALGANQPQHF
TRBV7-9,TRBJ2-2,once,-,TGTGCCAGCAGCTTTACCGGTAGGAACACCGGGGAGCTGTTTTTT,CASSFTGRNTGELFF
TRBV30,TRBJ2-1,-,TRBD1,TGTGCCTGGAGTGTAGGGACAGGGAGGAATGAGCAGTTCTTC,CAWSVGTGRNEQFF
TRBV28,TRBJ2-4,-,-,TGTGCCAGCAGTTTTTTAGGGAGTCCGGCCAAAAACATTCAGTACTTC,CASSFLGSPAKNIQYF
TRBV29-1,TRBJ2-7,-,TRBD2,TGCAGCGCTGAGGACAGGACTAGCGGGAGTCTCGAGCAGTACTTC,CSAEDRTSGSLEQYF
TRBV28,TRBJ2-1,-,-,TGTGCCAGCACGGGGACTGTCTACAATGAGCAGTTCTTC,CASTGTVYNEQFF
TRBV5-1,TRBJ2-5,-,-,TGCGCCAGCAGCTCGGAGGGGGGGCCATGGGAGACCCAGTACTTC,CASSSEGGPWETQYF
TRBV7-9,TRBJ2-1,-,-,TGTGCCAGCAGCCCCAAAACAGGACCTTTCCACAATGAGCAGTTCTTC,CASSPKTGPFHNEQFF
TRBV28,TRBJ1-1,-,-,TGTGCCAGCAGTTTAGTCTCCCGGGGTGAAGCTTTCTTT,CASSLVSRGEAFF
TRBV30,TRBJ2-2,-,TRBD2,TGTGCCTGGAAGCTAGCGGGAGGCACCGGGGAGCTGTTTTTT,CAWKLAGGTGELFF
TRBV7-8,TRBJ1-3,few,-,TGTGCCAGCAGCTTAGGAACGGCTGGAAACACCATATATTTT,CASSLGTAGNTIYF
TRBV7-2,TRBJ1-2,-,TRBD1,TGTGCCAGCAGCCAGAGGACAGGGAGTATCTATGGCTACACCTTC,CASSQRTGSIYGYTF
TRBV29-1,TRBJ1-2,few,TRBD1,TGCAGCGTTGAGAGGGACAGGGTTGAGGGCTACACCTTC,CSVERDRVEGYTF
TRBV6-5,TRBJ1-1,-,-,TGTGCCAGCAGTTACTCCGTGGGGGGAGGGGACACTGAAGCTTTCTTT,CASSYSVGGGDTEAFF
TRBV28,TRBJ1-2,-,-,TGTGCCAGCAGTTTCAGGGGCTATGGCTACACCTTC,CASSFRGYGYTF
TRBV7-9,TRBJ2-5,-,-,TGTGCCACCCTAGGGGGACACGACCAAGAGACCCAGTACTTC,CATLGGHDQETQYF
TRBV4-3,TRBJ2-7,-,-,TGCGCCAGCAGCCAAGAGGGAGAAACTCGAGGGTTC,CASSQEGETRGF
TRBV5-6,TRBJ1-4,-,-,TGTGCCAGCAGCTTTAGACAGCAGGATAATGAAAAACTGTTTTTT,CASSFRQQDNEKLFF
TRBV4-3,TRBJ2-7,-,TRBD1,TGCGCCAGCAGCCAAGTAACAGGACAGGGCTACGAGCAGTACTTC,CASSQVTGQGYEQYF
TRBV6-5,TRBJ1-1,few,TRBD1,TGTGCCAGCAGTTTGAACAGGGGAGGCACTGAAGCTTTCTTT,CASSLNRGGTEAFF
TRBV11-2,TRBJ2-5,-,TRBD2,TGTGCCAGCAGCTTAGGGGGACTAGCGGGAGTTCAAGAGACCCAGTACTTC,CASSLGGLAGVQETQYF
TRBV7-6,TRBJ1-3,-,TRBD1,TGTGCCAGTGGGACAGGCTCTGGAAACACCATATATTTT,CASGTGSGNTIYF
TRBV5-1,TRBJ2-3,-,TRBD2,TGCGCCAGCAGCTTGGAATCCGGCGGGAGGGGAGATACGCAGTATTTT,CASSLESGGRGDTQYF
TRBV4-2,TRBJ2-7,-,TRBD2,TGTGCCAGCAGCCTTCAACTAGCGGGAGTAGACTACGAGCAGTACTTC,CASSLQLAGVDYEQYF
TRBV4-2,TRBJ2-7,-,-,TGTGCCAGCGCGAACGGGGGTAGCTCCTACGAGCAGTACTTC,CASANGGSSYEQYF
TRBV29-1,TRBJ2-4,-,TRBD1,TGCAGCGTTGAGGGGACAGACAAGAGCATTCAGTACTTC,CSVEGTDKSIQYF
TRBV7-2,TRBJ1-6,few,-,TGTGCCAGCAGCAAAAGCCCGAGGCGGGATATGTGGAATAATTCACCCCTCCACTTT,CASSKSPRRDMWNNSPLHF
TRBV6-5,TRBJ2-2,-,-,TGTGCCAGCAGTTACTCGGACTCGCTGAGAACCGGGGAGCTGTTTTTT,CASSYSDSLRTGELFF
TRBV7-2,TRBJ2-3,-,-,TGTGCCAGCAGCCTGGGGCGGACCTCAGATACGCAGTATTTT,CASSLGRTSDTQYF
TRBV7-8,TRBJ2-7,-,TRBD1,TGTGCCAGCGTGACAGGGGCCTACGAGCAGTACTTC,CASVTGAYEQYF